A single sample gave rise to the 18 T cell receptor beta chains below, sequenced in a study of blood T cell repertoires in COVID-19. Clones were sequenced by immunoSEQ multiplex PCR, and TCRdb holds only the in-frame ones, with some missing. The sample lists approximately 230,000 clones, less than 90% seen once, with roughly 21% in the top ten. Sequenced material: peripheral blood. These receptors were collected from a man aged 25 to 40 with active or convalescent COVID-19.

The sample holds many counts of this clone. The chain employs TRBV2 and TRBJ1-5; possibly TRBD1 for D (6 bases). Germline V gene lookup returns CDR1 SNHLY and CDR2 FYNNEI. The CDR3 spans 12 residues. Trimming stripped 9 bases from V and 6 bases from J, with 12 bases between. This CDR3 reads CASNTGIQPQHF. The CDR3 bases are TGTGCCAGTAATACAGGGATTCAGCCCCAGCATTTT.

This chain uses TRBV28 with TRBJ1-2, with TRBD1 matching 10 bases. CDR1 MDHEN and CDR2 SYDVKM come from the germline V gene. The CDR3 loop spans 15 amino acids. The ends lost 8 bases at V and 5 bases at J; junction bases unmatched: 11. Here the CDR3 reads CASGLGGQGGYGYTF. The CDR3, as DNA: TGTGCCAGCGGCCTAGGTGGACAGGGGGGGTATGGCTACACCTTC.

J is TRBJ1-5 and V is TRBV19; D remains ambiguous. V was cut by 6 bases and J by 0 bases, with 21 bases left in between. The CDR3 extends over 18 amino acids. From germline, CDR1 is LNHDA and CDR2 SQIVND (reference sequence). For the CDR3, the DNA is TGTGCCAGTAGATCAGTTGGCTTTGAGGGAAATAGCAATCAGCCCCAGCATTTT. Protein: CASRSVGFEGNSNQPQHF. Variable domain in full (rest from reference TRBV19 and TRBJ1-5): DGGITQSPKYLFRKEGQNVTLSCEQNLNHDAMYWYRQDPGQGLRLIYYSQIVNDFQKGDIAEGYSVSREKKESFPLTVTSAQKNPTAFYLCASRSVGFEGNSNQPQHFGDGTRLSIL.

V usage is TRBV19 and J usage is TRBJ1-1; D is perhaps TRBD1 (5 bases). Between the trimmed V and J ends, which lost 5 bases and 2 bases, there was a span of 12 bases. CDR1 and CDR2 from the germline V gene are LNHDA and SQIVND (reference sequence). The CDR3 runs to 14 residues. The CDR3 DNA reads TGTGCCAGTAGTCGGGGGGTACGAAACACTGAAGCTTTCTTT. Amino acids: CASSRGVRNTEAFF.

The chain couples TRBV27 to TRBJ2-5; D is possibly TRBD2 (6 bases). Germline CDR1 and CDR2: MNHEY and SMNVEV (reference sequence). CDR3 size: 16 residues. The germline V and J ends were trimmed by 6 bases and 4 bases, with 21 bases remaining between them. CDR3 in amino acids: CASRRGTLGVGETQYF. The DNA of the CDR3 is TGTGCCAGCAGAAGAGGGACTCTCGGGGTTGGAGAGACCCAGTACTTC.

The CDR3 reads CASSLGTSGLETQYF. DNA of the CDR3: TGTGCCAGCAGCTTAGGGACTAGTGGTTTGGAGACCCAGTACTTC. The rearrangement joins TRBV13 to TRBJ2-5, with D possibly TRBD2 on 6 matching bases. The germline V and J ends were trimmed by 0 bases and 5 bases, with 13 bases remaining between them. This CDR3 has 15 residues. CDR1 is PRHDT and CDR2 is FYEKMQ in the germline V gene (reference sequence).

V gene TRBV5-6 combines with J gene TRBJ2-1, with TRBD2 as a possible D gene (5 bases). Germline CDR1 and CDR2: SGHDT and YYEEEE. V lost 1 base, J lost 1 base, and 6 bases lay in between. The CDR3 covers 14 residues. CDR3 sequence (DNA): TGTGCCAGCAGCTTGCGGAGGTCCTACAATGAGCAGTTCTTC. Protein: CASSLRRSYNEQFF.

Here the CDR3 DNA reads TGTGCCAGCAGCCTAGACAGGGCCGGGGAGCTGTTTTTT. Translated: CASSLDRAGELFF. The chain has TRBV5-6 and TRBJ2-2, with 7 positions matching TRBD1. CDR1 and CDR2 from the germline V gene are SGHDT and YYEEEE. V was clipped by 4 bases and J by 6 bases; unmatched bases: 3. The CDR3 covers 13 residues.

The J gene is TRBJ2-2, the V gene TRBV12-5; 10 positions match TRBD1. This CDR3 spans 16 amino acids. J was trimmed by 4 bases and V by 3 bases; bases with no gene match: 5. Per the germline V gene, CDR1 is LGHNT and CDR2 is FRNRAP. CDR3 protein: CASGLDRGLGTGELFF. CDR3 nucleotide sequence: TGTGCTAGTGGTTTAGACAGGGGGCTTGGCACCGGGGAGCTGTTTTTT.

Only one count was recorded for this clone. The chain uses TRBV18 and TRBJ2-2, with 10 nucleotides matching TRBD1. After removal of 4 bases from V and 4 bases from J, the junction contained 12 bases not matched to a gene. Looked up from germline, CDR1 is KGHSH and CDR2 is LQKENI. The CDR3 has 18 amino acids. In DNA form, the CDR3 reads TGTGCCAGCTCACATGGGACAGGGGACAGTCTTCTCACCGGGGAGCTGTTTTTT. Amino acids: CASSHGTGDSLLTGELFF.

The chain combines TRBV7-3 with TRBJ2-7; 7 bases line up with TRBD2. Germline CDR1 reads SGHTA; CDR2 reads FQGTGA. There are 14 residues in the CDR3. J was trimmed by 1 base and V by 5 bases; bases with no gene match: 5. The CDR3 region is CASSPQGGSYEQYF. In nucleotides, the CDR3 is TGTGCCAGCAGCCCCCAGGGAGGGTCCTACGAGCAGTACTTC.

This clone was recorded at least ten times. DNA of the CDR3: TGCGCCAGCAGTGCGGGAGGAGGGGAGAATGGCTACACCTTC. Protein product: CASSAGGGENGYTF. The chain has TRBV10-1 and TRBJ1-2, with D possibly TRBD1 on 5 matching bases. Trimming removed 4 bases from V and 6 bases from J, with 15 bases in between. CDR3 size: 14 residues. Germline CDR1 reads WNHNN; CDR2 reads SYGVQD (reference sequence).

The chain joins TRBV24-1 to TRBJ2-1, with 7 positions matching TRBD2. The CDR3 has 13 residues. Germline lookup yields CDR1 KGHDR and CDR2 SFDVKD. V lost 7 bases to trimming and J lost 10 bases; unmatched junction nucleotides: 9. This CDR3 is CATRPPGGYEQFF. The CDR3 DNA follows: TGTGCCACCAGGCCCCCGGGGGGTTACGAGCAGTTCTTC.

Ten or more counts support this clone. CDR3 coding DNA: TGTGCCAGCAGGGGAGGCCGGGAGCAGTACTTC. Encoded protein: CASRGGREQYF. The gene calls are TRBV25-1 and TRBJ2-7; D is possibly TRBD2 (6 bases). The germline gives CDR1 MGHDK, CDR2 SYGVNS. The CDR3 is made up of 11 amino acids. Deletions cut 6 bases from V and 7 bases from J, with 10 bases between.

A single count supports this clone. The V call is TRBV6-5, the J call TRBJ1-1; 10 positions agree with TRBD1. The CDR3 runs to 15 residues. CDR1 MNHEY and CDR2 SVGAGI come from the germline V gene. The trim removed 1 base at V and 6 bases at J, leaving 5 bases unmatched. CDR3 in amino acids: CASSYYDRGPAEAFF. Here the CDR3 DNA reads TGTGCCAGCAGTTACTACGACAGGGGGCCGGCTGAAGCTTTCTTT.

The V call is TRBV2, the J call TRBJ2-3; D might be TRBD2 (5 bases). V was clipped by 7 bases and J by 0 bases, with 20 bases between them. The germline gives CDR1 SNHLY, CDR2 FYNNEI. The length of the CDR3 is 17 residues. The CDR3: CASTGGSTRLSTDTQYF. CDR3 sequence (DNA): TGTGCCAGCACCGGCGGGTCGACCCGTCTAAGCACAGATACGCAGTATTTT.

The CDR3 spells CASSPSAVMNTEAFF. CDR3 in DNA: TGTGCCAGCAGTCCAAGCGCGGTTATGAACACTGAAGCTTTCTTT. The chain links TRBV11-2 to TRBJ1-1; D uncertain. Germline V CDR1 and CDR2: SGHAT, FQNNGV. V was clipped by 6 bases and J by 0 bases, with 14 bases between them. The length of the CDR3 is 15 residues.

V gene TRBV6-5 combines with J gene TRBJ1-2, with unresolved D. There are 14 residues in the CDR3. Germline-derived CDR1 and CDR2 are MNHEY and SVGAGI. The V end was cut by 6 bases, the J end by 6 bases, with 17 bases between. CDR3 protein: CASSPTLNRDGYTF. The CDR3, as DNA: TGTGCCAGCAGCCCCACACTAAACCGAGATGGCTACACCTTC.